These T cell receptor beta chains were read from a single sample in a study of control samples from healthy donors and cancer patients. The protocol was immunoSEQ multiplex PCR, while the TCRdb copy is restricted to in-frame clones and leaves out a portion. Of roughly 400,000 clones in the sample, 80% to 95% were seen once. The sequencing sample was made of PBMCs. The receptors were sampled from a man aged 40-50 years with head and neck cancer. Both conserved end residues are part of each CDR3. D genes are given only for firm matches. Some rows mark clone size as missing; the rest say once, few, many or name a class of expanded clone.

V gene,clone size,D gene,J gene,CDR3 protein,CDR3 DNA
TRBV28,once,NA,TRBJ2-7,CASSLSLVYEQYF,TGTGCCAGCAGTTTAAGCCTTGTATACGAGCAGTACTTC
TRBV30,NA,NA,TRBJ2-7,CAWTQGEGYEQYF,TGTGCCTGGACCCAGGGGGAGGGCTACGAGCAGTACTTC
TRBV6-1,NA,NA,TRBJ2-2,CASSESSGLGELFF,TGTGCCAGCAGTGAATCCTCGGGGTTGGGGGAGCTGTTTTTT
TRBV19,NA,NA,TRBJ1-4,CASSRVSTNEKLFF,TGTGCCAGTAGTCGGGTGTCAACTAATGAAAAACTGTTTTTT
TRBV19,NA,NA,TRBJ2-2,CASTARRETMAGELFF,TGTGCCAGTACCGCTAGGCGGGAAACAATGGCCGGGGAGCTGTTTTTT
TRBV3-1/TRBV3-2,NA,NA,TRBJ2-1,CASSHSGTPKFF,TGTGCCAGCAGCCATTCTGGGACCCCCAAGTTCTTC
TRBV6-5,NA,TRBD1,TRBJ2-1,CASSLQGEPYNEQFF,TGTGCCAGCAGTTTACAGGGGGAACCATACAATGAGCAGTTCTTC
TRBV15,NA,NA,TRBJ2-1,CATSSLDWSSYNEQFF,TGTGCCACCAGCTCCCTCGACTGGAGCTCCTACAATGAGCAGTTCTTC
TRBV9,once,TRBD2,TRBJ2-1,CASSTTIAGGLYNEQFF,TGTGCCAGCAGCACCACCATAGCGGGGGGACTTTACAATGAGCAGTTCTTC
TRBV7-9,NA,NA,TRBJ2-3,CASGTSLNRLTDTQYF,TGTGCCAGCGGGACTTCCCTCAACCGACTCACAGATACGCAGTATTTT
TRBV6-1,NA,TRBD2,TRBJ2-2,CASSEDQRGTGELFF,TGTGCCAGCAGTGAAGACCAGCGGGGCACCGGGGAGCTGTTTTTT
TRBV11-2,NA,TRBD2,TRBJ2-1,CASSQLAGGYNEQFF,TGTGCCAGCAGCCAACTAGCGGGGGGTTACAATGAGCAGTTCTTC
TRBV5-6,NA,NA,TRBJ1-1,CASSWGDTEAFF,TGTGCCAGCAGCTGGGGAGACACTGAAGCTTTCTTT
TRBV4-1,NA,TRBD1,TRBJ1-5,CASSDPGTGQNQPQHF,TGCGCCAGCAGCGACCCCGGGACAGGGCAAAATCAGCCCCAGCATTTT
TRBV12-5,NA,NA,TRBJ2-5,CASGPPEETQYF,TGTGCTAGTGGGCCCCCCGAGGAGACCCAGTACTTC
TRBV28,few,NA,TRBJ2-7,CASSLTDEQYF,TGTGCCAGCAGTTTGACGGACGAGCAGTACTTC
TRBV10-3,NA,NA,TRBJ1-2,CAIGWESGYTF,TGTGCCATAGGTTGGGAGAGTGGCTACACCTTC
TRBV28,NA,TRBD1,TRBJ1-5,CASTPGQEWSNQPQHF,TGTGCCAGCACCCCCGGACAGGAATGGAGCAATCAGCCCCAGCATTTT
TRBV2,NA,TRBD2,TRBJ2-3,CARMTGDAGTSADTQYF,TGTGCCAGAATGACAGGGGACGCCGGGACTAGCGCAGATACGCAGTATTTT
TRBV7-3,NA,TRBD2,TRBJ2-2,CASSQAGESTGELFF,TGTGCCAGCAGCCAAGCGGGAGAGAGCACCGGGGAGCTGTTTTTT
TRBV4-3,NA,TRBD2,TRBJ2-2,CASSQDIAGGGNTGELFF,TGCGCCAGCAGCCAAGATATAGCGGGGGGCGGGAACACCGGGGAGCTGTTTTTT
TRBV4-1,NA,TRBD2,TRBJ2-5,CASSQVGERGGVLVSQYF,TGCGCCAGCAGCCAAGTAGGCGAGCGGGGGGGCGTTTTAGTATCCCAGTACTTC
TRBV29-1,NA,NA,TRBJ2-4,CSGGGRGPLAKNIQYF,TGCAGCGGAGGCGGTAGGGGTCCGTTAGCCAAAAACATTCAGTACTTC
TRBV7-8,NA,TRBD1,TRBJ2-5,CASSLAGRRGQETQYF,TGTGCCAGCAGCTTAGCTGGTCGAAGGGGGCAGGAGACCCAGTACTTC
TRBV4-3,NA,NA,TRBJ1-1,CASSQDLILGTEAFF,TGCGCCAGCAGCCAAGATCTAATTTTGGGCACTGAAGCTTTCTTT
TRBV9,NA,TRBD1,TRBJ2-5,CASSTAGQGETQYF,TGTGCCAGCAGCACAGCGGGACAGGGGGAGACCCAGTACTTC
TRBV6-1,NA,NA,TRBJ2-6,CASSDLPSGANVLTF,TGTGCCAGCAGTGACCTTCCGTCCGGGGCCAACGTCCTGACTTTC
TRBV9,NA,TRBD1,TRBJ2-5,CASSVLGTGGLETQYF,TGTGCCAGCAGCGTGCTTGGGACAGGGGGCTTGGAGACCCAGTACTTC